These 7 T cell receptor beta chains originate from one sample sequenced in a study of tissue T cells after allogeneic stem cell transplantation. TCRdb's table, derived via immunoSEQ multiplex PCR, lists solely in-frame clones and lacks some. This sample has just under 7,500 clones, with 60% to 80% found just once. Sequenced sample: blood. These TCRs come from a female BALB/c mouse in good health. This line is of MHC haplotype H2-d.

Concerning this clone: Gene names refer to mouse genes. Read sequence stops 1 residue before the CDR3 end, and the germline J gene provides the missing end. The chain employs TRBV13-2 and TRBJ2-7, with D possibly called TRBD1 or TRBD2 (6 bases each). The CDR3 contains 14 residues. Germline V gives CDR1 NNHNN, CDR2 SYGAGS (reference sequence). V was clipped by 1 base and J by 8 bases, with 16 bases between them. CDR3 residues: CASGDPGAPGKQYF. CDR3 bases read: TGTGCCAGCGGTGATCCGGGGGCGCCGGGGAAACAGTAC.

For this clone: Genes here carry mouse names. The CDR3 extends 1 residue past the end of the read, so its final part is completed from the germline J gene. J is TRBJ2-1 and V is TRBV31; D uncertain. V was clipped by 4 bases and J by 3 bases, with 4 bases between them. Germline V gene sequence: CDR1 GKSSPN, CDR2 SITVG. The CDR3 is made up of 11 amino acids. The sequenced CDR3 bases are TGTGCCTGGATCAGCTATGCTGAGCAGTTC. Translation gives CAWISYAEQF. The whole CDR3 protein reads CAWISYAEQFF.

Regarding this clone: Gene names follow the mouse nomenclature. Read data end 1 residue before the CDR3 end; the end is taken from the germline J gene. This chain links TRBV31 with TRBJ1-2, with a weak D call TRBD1 (6 bases). With 2 bases removed from V and 1 base from J, the gap between germline ends came to 8 bases. Germline CDR1 is GKSSPN and CDR2 is SITVG. CDR3 length: 13 residues. The covered CDR3 bases are TGTGCCTGGAGTAGGGGGAGAAACTCCGACTACACC. Its protein is CAWSRGRNSDYT. The entire CDR3 sequence reads CAWSRGRNSDYTF.

Turning to this clone: Each gene name is a mouse one. The sequenced fragment ends 1 residue before the CDR3 boundary, so the rest is inferred from the germline J gene. V is TRBV13-3 and J is TRBJ1-5; D not resolved. V was shortened by 0 bases and J by 3 bases, with 7 bases between the two germline ends. Germline V CDR1 and CDR2: NNHDY, SYVADS. This CDR3 has 14 amino acids. The CDR3: CASSDGVGNQAPLF. The sequenced part of the CDR3 DNA is TGTGCCAGCAGTGATGGGGTGGGCAACCAGGCTCCGCTT.

This clone appeared once. Mouse gene names and germline throughout. The DNA ends 1 residue before the CDR3 does, and the rest of the CDR3 is filled in from the germline J gene. The rearrangement joins TRBV4 to TRBJ1-2, with TRBD1 identical over 9 bases. Germline CDR1 LGHDT, CDR2 YNNKQL (reference sequence). This CDR3 spans 14 amino acids. V was pared by 6 bases and J by 0 bases, with 2 bases of the junction left unmatched. The sequenced part of the CDR3 DNA is TGTGCCAGCAGAGGGACAGGGCCAAACTCCGACTACACC. Translated: CASRGTGPNSDYT. The complete CDR3 reads CASRGTGPNSDYTF. Full variable domain (missing parts from reference TRBV4 and TRBJ1-2): ETAVFQTPNYHVTQVGNEVSFNCKQTLGHDTMYWYKQDSKKLLKIMFSYNNKQLIVNETVPRRFSPQSSDKAHLNLRIKSVEPEDSAVYLCASRGTGPNSDYTFGSGTRLLVI.

This clone was recorded a few times. Gene names and germline refer to mouse. Coverage ceases 1 residue before the CDR3 finishes, and the germline J gene fills in the end. The rearrangement joins TRBV13-2 to TRBJ1-6, with D possibly matching TRBD1 (6 bases). TRBJ1-6 is filed as an ORF, its function uncertain. The CDR3 length is 14 residues. Germline V gene lookup returns CDR1 NNHNN and CDR2 SYGAGS (reference sequence). Between the trimmed V and J ends, which lost 2 bases and 9 bases, there was a span of 12 bases. The CDR3 bases that were read are TGTGCCAGCGGTGAGGCGGGGGCGCTTTCGCCCCTCTAC. As protein: CASGEAGALSPLY. The entire CDR3 protein is CASGEAGALSPLYF.

On this clone itself: Mouse germline and gene names are used. The read gets to within 1 residue of the CDR3 end, and the germline J gene fills in the rest. The chain links TRBV13-1 to TRBJ2-4, with TRBD2 identical over 9 bases. Trimming removed 6 bases from V and 5 bases from J; junction bases left unmatched: 4. The CDR3 extends over 13 amino acids. CDR1 NSHNY and CDR2 SYGAGN come from the germline V gene. Partial CDR3 DNA: TGTGCCAGCATTCCGACTGGGGGAAACACCTTGTAC. Translated, it gives CASIPTGGNTLY. The CDR3 in full is CASIPTGGNTLYF.